These 6 T cell receptor beta chains originate from one sample sequenced in a study of T-cell memory formation after mild COVID-19. Each CDR3 protein gets one entry after TCRdb re-called the 5' RACE reads with MiXCR. The sample has approximately 570,000 distinct CDR3 sequences; about a sixth are singletons. Sequenced input: PBMCs or a T cell subset sorted from them (not recorded which). All receptors come from an adult woman who had mild COVID-19 (a few samples of this study predate the infection). Cell type and time point are not known.

This chain connects TRBV12-3 or TRBV12-4 to TRBJ2-1; tentatively, D is TRBD1 or TRBD2 (5 bases each). V lost 1 base and J lost 7, with 17 bases in between. CDR3 length: 16 residues. DNA for the CDR3: TGTGCCAGCAGTTTAGTCAATGGGGGTAGTAGGAATGAGCAGTTCTTC. Its protein product is CASSLVNGGSRNEQFF.

This clonotype was detected a few times. The gene calls are TRBV4-2 and TRBJ2-2, with 9 bases matching TRBD1. The CDR3 length is 18 residues. V dropped 4 bases and J dropped 3; count of bases not matched to a gene: 12. CDR1 is LGHNA, CDR2 YNFKEQ, per germline. CDR3 sequence reads: CASSRLFTGGRDTGELFF. The CDR3 DNA sequence: TGTGCCAGCAGCCGACTATTTACAGGGGGCCGGGACACCGGGGAGCTGTTTTTT.

Concerning this clonotype itself: Relative to the germline gene, one junction end is altered; a read error may explain this. This sequence joins TRBV7-9 and TRBJ2-7, with TRBD1 matching over 7 bases. Germline V gives CDR1 SEHNR, CDR2 FQNEAQ (reference sequence). The CDR3 consists of 14 residues. This CDR3 reads CAGSLQGSHYEQYF. DNA of the CDR3: TGTGCCGGCAGTTTACAGGGGTCGCACTACGAGCAGTACTTC.

In this sample, this clonotype turned up many times. The CDR3 reads CAWSVMNALETEAFF. Written as DNA, the CDR3 is TGTGCCTGGAGTGTAATGAACGCTTTGGAGACTGAAGCTTTCTTT. The gene calls are TRBV30 and TRBJ1-1; D call uncertain. CDR3 length: 15 residues. Trimming shortened V by 0 bases and J by 5 bases, and 16 bases separated the two germline ends. CDR1 and CDR2 from the germline V gene are GTSNPN and SVGIG (reference sequence).

The V call is TRBV4-2, the J call TRBJ2-5; D is perhaps TRBD2 (7 bases). CDR1 is LGHNA and CDR2 is YNFKEQ in the germline V gene. The CDR3 contains 15 residues. V was pared by 0 bases and J by 4 bases, with 12 bases between. Here the CDR3 reads CASSQDTGRGETQYF. CDR3 DNA: TGTGCCAGCAGCCAAGATACAGGGAGGGGAGAGACCCAGTACTTC.

In its sample, this clonotype was seen a few times. V usage is TRBV11-2 and J usage is TRBJ2-5; D may be TRBD2 (6 bases). The V and J ends lost 5 bases and 4 bases respectively, with 14 bases between them. Germline CDR1 reads SGHAT; CDR2 reads FQNNGV. The CDR3 covers 14 residues. CDR3 sequence: CASSPGEARETQYF. DNA for the CDR3: TGTGCCAGCAGCCCGGGGGAAGCACGAGAGACCCAGTACTTC.